This TCR beta chain is drawn from a study of graft-versus-host responses after intestinal transplantation. Study as a whole: Isolated intestinal, liver-intestinal, or multivisceral transplants were what recipients had. All recipients were given anti-thymocyte globulin induction, and tacrolimus and steroids were then administered for three to four years.

The CDR3 has 14 residues. The germline CDR1 and CDR2 sequences are SGHNT and YYREEE (reference sequence). Trimming pared 5 bases from V and 4 bases from J, leaving 16 bases between. Data came from immunoSEQ multiplex PCR; TCRdb stores just in-frame clones and leaves some out. The sample carries some 83,000 clones, 90% to 95% recorded once. General study results and limits: Recipient marrow harbored GvH clones, some of which surfaced first in ileum or blood.

Regarding this clone: Its antigen is currently unknown.

The V gene is TRBV5-4, the J gene TRBJ2-7, with D unresolved. Sequenced material: unstimulated CD4+ T cells sorted from spleen or lymph node cells, taken before intestinal transplant. This sequence originates from a human donor who received an intestinal transplant. CDR3: CASSSKPTPYEQYF. The CDR3 region has the DNA TGTGCCAGCAGTTCCAAACCCACTCCTTACGAGCAGTACTTC.